The 28 T cell receptor beta chains given below trace back to one sample, sequenced in a study of vaccination and CD4 T cells after COVID-19 (dated by TCRdb to the early 2020s). Library preparation was by PCR. The sequencing machine was an Illumina iSeq 100. At the Johns Hopkins FTIC core, DNA from the cultured CD4+ T cells underwent TCR sequencing with the Oncomine TCR Beta short-read assay. In-frame beta chains were kept once TCRdb had trimmed the public reads at Q25 with fastp and called clones with MiXCR. One record per CDR3 amino acid sequence lists the most common genes and DNA. The sample table contains 20,000 to 25,000 distinct CDR3 sequences; only one count was recorded for 50% of them. The top ten clonotypes cover roughly 9% of the sample. These TCRs' antigens remain unknown. The treatment or condition label of this sample denotes: approximately nine-day PBMC culture with coronavirus spike peptide pools or control peptides (ViraFEST assay).

The sequencing sample was made of CD4+ T cells from blood, cultured in vitro. The receptor set was obtained from a human donor who had recovered from COVID-19.

This clonotype was seen more than once but under ten times. This rearrangement joins TRBV27 to TRBJ2-2; D is unclear. The CDR3 sequence is 16 residues long. The germline V gene encodes CDR1 MNHEY and CDR2 SMNVEV (reference sequence). Trimming removed 2 bases from V and 5 bases from J, with 15 bases in between. The CDR3 DNA follows: TGTGCCAGCAGTTTAGGGCCGGTCGGTAATACCGGGGAGCTGTTTTTT. Its translation is CASSLGPVGNTGELFF.

V gene TRBV6-1 combines with J gene TRBJ2-7; weak D call: TRBD1 (6 bases). The CDR3 has 13 residues. V lost 5 bases to trimming and J lost 3 bases, with 11 bases between them. Germline V CDR1 and CDR2: MNHNS, SASEGT. CDR3 protein: CASSPDRFYEQYF. DNA for the CDR3: TGTGCCAGCAGTCCCGACAGGTTCTACGAGCAGTACTTC.

This sequence joins TRBV7-9 and TRBJ1-1; possible D gene TRBD1, 6 bases. Trimming took 6 bases from V and 5 from J, leaving 13 bases between them. The CDR3 is made up of 13 amino acids. Germline CDR1 reads SEHNR; CDR2 reads FQNEAQ (reference sequence). The CDR3 sequence is CASRPDRRTEAFF. Here the CDR3 DNA reads TGTGCCAGCAGACCGGACAGAAGGACTGAAGCTTTCTTT.

The chain employs TRBV5-4 and TRBJ2-1, with 10 bases matching TRBD2. With 3 bases clipped from V and 3 bases from J, the junction kept 3 bases outside the gene matches. Per germline, CDR1 SGHNT and CDR2 YYREEE (reference sequence). The CDR3 is 15 amino acids. The CDR3 DNA sequence: TGTGCCAGCAGCTCCGGGACTAGCGTCTACAATGAGCAGTTCTTC. Translated: CASSSGTSVYNEQFF.

This chain joins TRBV5-1 and TRBJ1-5, with 7 bases fitting TRBD1. CDR3 size: 15 residues. The germline CDR1 and CDR2 sequences are SGHRS and YFSETQ. Trimming at V came to 1 base and at J to 1 base, leaving 2 bases not matched to a gene. The CDR3 DNA is TGCGCCAGCAGCTTGTCAGGGGGGAGCAATCAGCCCCAGCATTTT. It translates to CASSLSGGSNQPQHF.

Concerning this clonotype: Mismatch with germline at one junction end may stem from a read error. This chain connects TRBV5-1 to TRBJ2-4, with D possibly TRBD1 on 6 matching bases. This CDR3 region has 15 residues. The germline CDR1 and CDR2 sequences are SGHRS and YFSETQ. The chain's CDR3 is CASSLAQGNKNIQYF. CDR3 in DNA: TGCGCCAGCAGTTTGGCCCAGGGGAACAAAAACATTCAGTACTTC.

The genes are TRBV24-1 and TRBJ2-5; D perhaps matches TRBD1 (6 bases). V lost 5 bases, J lost 4 bases, and 19 bases lay in between. This CDR3 is built from 16 residues. Germline V CDR1 and CDR2: KGHDR, SFDVKD. The CDR3 DNA is TGTGCCACCAGTGTTGTTCTTGTGGCAGGGGTAGAGACCCAGTACTTC. It codes for CATSVVLVAGVETQYF.

This chain uses TRBV20-1 with TRBJ1-2; D call uncertain. The germline V and J ends were trimmed by 4 bases and 8 bases, with 17 bases remaining between them. Per the germline V gene, CDR1 is DFQATT and CDR2 is SNEGSKA (reference sequence). The CDR3 runs 13 residues. CDR3 in DNA: TGCAGTGCTAAGGCTGGACCCACCGGAGGCTACACCTTC. It specifies CSAKAGPTGGYTF.

V gene TRBV20-1 combines with J gene TRBJ1-1; D perhaps matches TRBD1 (5 bases). V lost 6 bases and J 5 bases, leaving 16 bases between the germline ends. Germline CDR1 is DFQATT and CDR2 is SNEGSKA (reference sequence). The CDR3 runs 13 residues. The CDR3 DNA reads TGCAGTGCCACCCTGGGGGGGAGGACTGAAGCTTTCTTT. As protein: CSATLGGRTEAFF.

This rearrangement joins TRBV19 to TRBJ1-2, with a weak D call TRBD1 (5 bases). The CDR3 totals 17 residues. Looked up from germline, CDR1 is LNHDA and CDR2 is SQIVND (reference sequence). The V end lost 7 bases, the J end lost 0 bases, and 21 bases lay between the germline ends. In DNA form, the CDR3 reads TGTGCCAGTACTGATAGGGGAGGGCGGACAACTAACTATGGCTACACCTTC. This translates into CASTDRGGRTTNYGYTF. Full variable domain (rest looked up from reference TRBV19 and TRBJ1-2): DGGITQSPKYLFRKEGQNVTLSCEQNLNHDAMYWYRQDPGQGLRLIYYSQIVNDFQKGDIAEGYSVSREKKESFPLTVTSAQKNPTAFYLCASTDRGGRTTNYGYTFGSGTRLTVV.

V usage is TRBV29-1 and J usage is TRBJ2-1; 9 positions agree with TRBD2. Per germline, CDR1 SQVTM and CDR2 ANQGSEA. The V segment lost 7 bases and the J segment 10 bases; nucleotides outside the gene matches: 8. The CDR3 runs 12 residues. The chain's CDR3 is CSARLAGVEQFF. The CDR3 DNA follows: TGCAGCGCGCGGTTAGCGGGAGTCGAGCAGTTCTTC.

Written as DNA, the CDR3 is TGCGCCAGCAGTGATGGGACAGTAACGGGGACCCAGTACTTC. Amino acid sequence: CASSDGTVTGTQYF. The genes are TRBV10-1 and TRBJ2-5; TRBD1 aligns across 7 bases. Germline assignment: CDR1 WNHNN and CDR2 SYGVQD (reference sequence). The V segment lost 3 bases and the J segment 7 bases; nucleotides outside the gene matches: 8. This CDR3 contains 14 residues.

The V and J genes are TRBV19 and TRBJ1-5; the D gene is possibly TRBD1 (5 bases). CDR1 is LNHDA and CDR2 is SQIVND in the germline V gene (reference sequence). Trimming shortened V by 6 bases and J by 6 bases, and 15 bases separated the two germline ends. The CDR3 has 14 amino acids. The CDR3 region has the DNA TGTGCCAGTAGGGGGGGGGTCCCGGGTCAGCCCCAGCATTTT. It specifies CASRGGVPGQPQHF.

This clonotype was observed a handful of times. V gene TRBV4-1 combines with J gene TRBJ2-6; D is unclear. The germline V gene has CDR1 MGHRA and CDR2 YSYEKL. V lost 0 bases and J 0 bases, leaving 9 bases between the germline ends. The CDR3 consists of 17 residues. The CDR3 here is CASSQEPRSSGANVLTF. The CDR3 DNA follows: TGCGCCAGCAGCCAAGAACCCCGGTCCTCTGGGGCCAACGTCCTGACTTTC.

This rearrangement joins TRBV28 to TRBJ1-5; D call uncertain. Germline V gene data show CDR1 as MDHEN and CDR2 as SYDVKM. CDR3 length: 12 amino acids. The V and J ends lost 4 bases and 4 bases respectively, with 5 bases between them. CDR3 region: CASSYGNQPQHF. The CDR3 DNA is TGTGCCAGCAGTTATGGGAATCAGCCCCAGCATTTT.

This clonotype has more than one count but fewer than ten. The rearrangement uses TRBV6-5 and TRBJ1-5; D is perhaps TRBD1 (5 bases). Trimming left V 2 bases short and J 8 bases short, with 10 bases between. The CDR3 sequence is 13 residues long. Germline lookup yields CDR1 MNHEY and CDR2 SVGAGI. CDR3 nucleotides: TGTGCCAGCAGTTACAGGGGCCGAGAGCCCCAGCATTTT. Translating gives CASSYRGREPQHF.

In its sample, this clonotype ranks as medium-sized (0.01 to 0.1%). The chain uses TRBV20-1 and TRBJ1-6; D possibly corresponds to TRBD1 (6 bases). V was shortened by 2 bases and J by 7 bases, with 12 bases between the two germline ends. CDR3 length equals 14 residues. Germline values: CDR1 DFQATT, CDR2 SNEGSKA (reference sequence). The CDR3 DNA follows: TGCAGTGCTAGAAAGGAGGGGGGGAATTCACCCCTCCACTTT. This gives the protein CSARKEGGNSPLHF.

This rearrangement joins TRBV27 to TRBJ1-6; no reliable D call. Trimming left V 1 base short and J 10 bases short, with 8 bases between. CDR1 and CDR2 from the germline V gene are MNHEY and SMNVEV (reference sequence). The CDR3 length is 13 residues. CDR3 residues: CASSLFRRSPLHF. CDR3 DNA sequence: TGTGCCAGCAGTTTATTCAGGCGGTCACCCCTCCACTTT.

This clonotype occurred a few times. This chain uses TRBV6-2 or TRBV6-3 with TRBJ1-1; D is uncertain. The CDR3 contains 12 residues. Germline values: CDR1 MNHEY, CDR2 SVGEGT. Trimming removed 5 bases from V and 6 bases from J, with 10 bases in between. CDR3 region: CASSTPSSEAFF. Here the CDR3 DNA reads TGTGCCAGCAGTACTCCCAGCTCTGAAGCTTTCTTT.

This sequence joins TRBV11-2 and TRBJ2-7; TRBD2 aligns across 10 bases. The CDR3 totals 15 residues. Germline V CDR1 and CDR2: SGHAT, FQNNGV. J was trimmed by 5 bases and V by 3 bases; bases with no gene match: 7. The DNA for the CDR3 is TGTGCCAGCAGCTTTACGGGGCTAGCGGGAGACGAGCAGTACTTC. Translating it yields CASSFTGLAGDEQYF.

This clonotype showed up just a few times. V is TRBV20-1 and J is TRBJ2-7, with 8 positions matching TRBD1. CDR3 length: 16 residues. The J segment lost 3 bases and the V segment lost 3 bases, leaving 13 bases of the junction unmatched. Germline loops: CDR1 DFQATT, CDR2 SNEGSKA (reference sequence). In nucleotides, the CDR3 is TGCAGTGCTAGTCCCGACAGGGGCCTTACTTTCTACGAGCAGTACTTC. Translation: CSASPDRGLTFYEQYF.

This clonotype was found a few times. The chain uses TRBV27 and TRBJ2-1; 10 bases match TRBD1. This CDR3 has 15 residues. CDR1 and CDR2 from the germline V gene are MNHEY and SMNVEV (reference sequence). V lost 5 bases to trimming and J lost 4 bases; unmatched junction nucleotides: 5. The CDR3 sequence is CASSRGQGRYNEQFF. The DNA of the CDR3 is TGTGCCAGCAGTCGGGGACAGGGGAGATACAATGAGCAGTTCTTC.

The rearrangement joins TRBV19 to TRBJ1-5, with unresolved D. V gave up 3 bases and J gave up 4 bases, with 13 bases separating them. CDR3 length: 15 residues. CDR1 is LNHDA and CDR2 is SQIVND in the germline V gene (reference sequence). The CDR3 sequence: CASSIGGGENQPQHF. The CDR3 DNA reads as TGTGCCAGTAGTATCGGCGGCGGTGAAAATCAGCCCCAGCATTTT.

The rearrangement links TRBV6-2 or TRBV6-3 to TRBJ1-1, with D possibly matching TRBD1 (6 bases). CDR3 size: 16 residues. The germline CDR1 and CDR2 sequences are MNHEY and SVGEGT. V was shortened by 6 bases and J by 5 bases, with 22 bases between the two germline ends. The CDR3 sequence is CASSSIIYAGETEAFF. For the CDR3, the DNA is TGTGCCAGCAGCTCAATCATCTACGCAGGGGAAACTGAAGCTTTCTTT.

V is TRBV28 and J is TRBJ1-2; 9 nucleotides agree with TRBD1. The length of the CDR3 is 17 residues. From germline, CDR1 is MDHEN and CDR2 SYDVKM. V was pared by 1 base and J by 5 bases, with 11 bases of the junction left unmatched. CDR3 sequence: CASSLFSSVGQGYGYTF. For the CDR3, the DNA is TGTGCCAGCAGTTTATTTAGTAGTGTGGGACAGGGATATGGCTACACCTTC.

This chain joins TRBV20-1 and TRBJ2-3; maybe TRBD2 (6 bases). CDR1 DFQATT and CDR2 SNEGSKA come from the germline V gene (reference sequence). The CDR3 totals 15 residues. Deletions cut 2 bases from V and 6 bases from J, with 18 bases between. The chain's CDR3 is CSARRDSGWGDTQYF. CDR3 coding DNA: TGCAGTGCTAGAAGGGACTCCGGTTGGGGGGATACGCAGTATTTT.

V gene TRBV27 combines with J gene TRBJ1-2; TRBD1 matches at 9 bases. This CDR3 comprises 16 residues. The ends lost 3 bases at V and 8 bases at J; junction bases unmatched: 13. CDR1 and CDR2 from the germline V gene are MNHEY and SMNVEV (reference sequence). DNA of the CDR3: TGTGCCAGCAGTTTTGGTAAACAGGGGGCTCTAAGAGGCTACACCTTC. Translated: CASSFGKQGALRGYTF.

This clonotype was observed a single time. V gene TRBV2 combines with J gene TRBJ1-3; tentatively, D is TRBD1 (5 bases). Germline V gives CDR1 SNHLY, CDR2 FYNNEI. V was shortened by 6 bases and J by 4 bases, with 22 bases between the two germline ends. This CDR3 is built from 17 residues. Here the CDR3 reads CASSLIGTSRRGNTIYF. In DNA form, the CDR3 reads TGTGCCAGCAGCCTAATCGGGACCTCACGACGGGGAAACACCATATATTTT.